This T cell receptor (beta chain) was recorded in a study of human T cells and chemical hapten exposure. Study as a whole: TCR yields differed between samples (mainly from small differences in pooled library volume). Overall study results and limits: The study found expanded TCRs formed significantly more large CDR3 similarity clusters than controls. More PT1 expanded TCRs went with higher patch test scores.

Stated time point: patch test 2, 6 weeks after DPC sensitization. The treatment is: therapeutic diphenylcyclopropenone sensitization with weekly scalp DPC. Those who donated were patients with alopecia, 18 to 70 years of age, and suitable for DPC. MiXCR was run by TCRdb on the RACE reads, yielding one entry per CDR3 protein. This sample has tens of thousands of distinct CDR3 sequences; approximately 9.9% occur once, and the top ten carry roughly 2%. In the case of this clonotype: Its cognate antigen is unknown.

The CDR3 is 14 residues long. Germline CDR1 and CDR2: KGHSH and LQKENI. Trimming pared 3 bases from V and 3 bases from J, leaving 11 bases between. The receptor's source is a man aged 35 to 55 with alopecia areata. Some clones in this sample may be carry-over from other donors' samples. The V and J genes are TRBV18 and TRBJ1-1; D is unresolved. The sequencing here drew on whole blood, taken in connection with sensitization to the hapten diphenylcyclopropenone (DPC). In nucleotides, the CDR3 is TGTGCCAGCTCACCCTTTCAGGAGCACACTGAAGCTTTCTTT. Amino acids: CASSPFQEHTEAFF.